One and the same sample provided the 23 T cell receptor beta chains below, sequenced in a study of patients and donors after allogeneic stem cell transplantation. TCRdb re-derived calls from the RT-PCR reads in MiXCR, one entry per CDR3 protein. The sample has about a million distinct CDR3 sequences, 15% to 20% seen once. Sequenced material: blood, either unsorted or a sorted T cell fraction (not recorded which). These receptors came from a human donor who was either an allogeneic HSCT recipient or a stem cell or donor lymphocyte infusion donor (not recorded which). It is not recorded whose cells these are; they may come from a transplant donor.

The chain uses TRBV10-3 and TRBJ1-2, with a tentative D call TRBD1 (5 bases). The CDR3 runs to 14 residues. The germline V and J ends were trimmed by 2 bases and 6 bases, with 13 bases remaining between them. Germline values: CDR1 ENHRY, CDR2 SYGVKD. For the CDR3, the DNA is TGTGCCATCAGTGAGGTGGGGCCGATTAATGGCTACACCTTC. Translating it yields CAISEVGPINGYTF.

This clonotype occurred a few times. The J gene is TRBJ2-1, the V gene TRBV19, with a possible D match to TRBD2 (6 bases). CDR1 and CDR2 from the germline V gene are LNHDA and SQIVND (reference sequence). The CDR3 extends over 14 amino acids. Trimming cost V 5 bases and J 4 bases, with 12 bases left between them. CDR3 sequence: CASSVTSSYNEQFF. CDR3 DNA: TGTGCCAGTAGTGTAACTAGCAGTTACAATGAGCAGTTCTTC. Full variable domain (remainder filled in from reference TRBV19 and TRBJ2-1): DGGITQSPKYLFRKEGQNVTLSCEQNLNHDAMYWYRQDPGQGLRLIYYSQIVNDFQKGDIAEGYSVSREKKESFPLTVTSAQKNPTAFYLCASSVTSSYNEQFFGPGTRLTVL.

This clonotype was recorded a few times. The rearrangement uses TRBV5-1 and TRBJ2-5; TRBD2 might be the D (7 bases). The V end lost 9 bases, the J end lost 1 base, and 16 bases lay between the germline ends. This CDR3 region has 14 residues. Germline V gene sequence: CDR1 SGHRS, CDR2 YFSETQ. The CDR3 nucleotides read TGCGCCACCAAAAACGCGGGGGCCCAAGAGACCCAGTACTTC. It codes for CATKNAGAQETQYF.

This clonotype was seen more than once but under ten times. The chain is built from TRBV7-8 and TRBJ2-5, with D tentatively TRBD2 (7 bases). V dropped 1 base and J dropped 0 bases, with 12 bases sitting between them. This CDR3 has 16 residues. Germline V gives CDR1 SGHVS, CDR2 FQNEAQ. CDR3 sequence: CASSLGSGGHQETQYF. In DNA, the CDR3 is TGTGCCAGCAGCTTAGGGTCGGGGGGCCACCAAGAGACCCAGTACTTC.

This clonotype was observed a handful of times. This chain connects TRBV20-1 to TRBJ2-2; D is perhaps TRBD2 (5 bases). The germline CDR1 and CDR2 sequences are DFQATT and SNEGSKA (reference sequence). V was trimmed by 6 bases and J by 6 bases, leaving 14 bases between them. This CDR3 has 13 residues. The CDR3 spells CSAYGKRAGELFF. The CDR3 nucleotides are TGCAGTGCCTACGGAAAGAGGGCCGGGGAGCTGTTTTTT.

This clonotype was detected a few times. The CDR3 nucleotides are TGTGCCAGCCGGTCGGGGGTTTTTAGCAATCAGCCCCAGCATTTT. It encodes CASRSGVFSNQPQHF. The gene calls are TRBV12-3 or TRBV12-4 and TRBJ1-5, with D possibly TRBD1 on 5 matching bases. The CDR3 is 15 residues long. Trimming took 8 bases from V and 0 from J, leaving 14 bases between them.

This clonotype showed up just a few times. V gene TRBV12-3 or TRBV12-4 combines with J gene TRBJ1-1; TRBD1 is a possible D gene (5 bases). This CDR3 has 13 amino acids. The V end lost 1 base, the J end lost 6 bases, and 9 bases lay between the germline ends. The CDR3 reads CASSLVARAEAFF. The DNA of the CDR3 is TGTGCCAGCAGTTTAGTGGCCAGGGCTGAAGCTTTCTTT.

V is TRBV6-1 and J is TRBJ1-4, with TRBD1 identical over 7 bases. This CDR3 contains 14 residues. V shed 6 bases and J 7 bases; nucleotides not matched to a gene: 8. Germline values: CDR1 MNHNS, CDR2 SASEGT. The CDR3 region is CASRGPGGGEKLFF. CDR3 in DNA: TGTGCCAGCAGGGGCCCAGGGGGAGGTGAAAAACTGTTTTTT.

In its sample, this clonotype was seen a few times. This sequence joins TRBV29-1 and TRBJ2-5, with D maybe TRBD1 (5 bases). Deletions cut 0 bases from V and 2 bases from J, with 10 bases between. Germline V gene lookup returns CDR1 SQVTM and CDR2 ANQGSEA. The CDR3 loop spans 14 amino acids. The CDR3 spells CSVEDRRQQETQYF. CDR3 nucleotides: TGCAGCGTTGAAGATCGACGACAGCAAGAGACCCAGTACTTC.

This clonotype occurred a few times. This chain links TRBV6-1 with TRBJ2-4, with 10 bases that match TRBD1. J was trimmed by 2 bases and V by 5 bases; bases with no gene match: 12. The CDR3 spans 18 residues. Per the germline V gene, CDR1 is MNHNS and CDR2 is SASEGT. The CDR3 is CASSPLARQGATKNIQYF. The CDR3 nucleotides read TGTGCCAGCAGTCCCCTCGCCAGACAGGGGGCTACCAAAAACATTCAGTACTTC.

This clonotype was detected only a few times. CDR3 DNA: TGTGCCAGCAGCCAAGGGGTGTGGAGAGATGGCTACACCTTC. Translated, it gives CASSQGVWRDGYTF. The chain combines TRBV11-3 with TRBJ1-2; D possibly corresponds to TRBD1 (5 bases). The CDR3 has 14 amino acids. Trimming shortened V by 5 bases and J by 6 bases, and 16 bases separated the two germline ends. Germline CDR1 reads SGHNT; CDR2 reads YENEEA.

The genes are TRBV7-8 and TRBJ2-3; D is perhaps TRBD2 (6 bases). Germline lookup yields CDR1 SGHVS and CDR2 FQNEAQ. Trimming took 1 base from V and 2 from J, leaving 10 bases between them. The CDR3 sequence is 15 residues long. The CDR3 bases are TGTGCCAGCAGCTTAGGCGGGGCATACACAGATACGCAGTATTTT. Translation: CASSLGGAYTDTQYF.

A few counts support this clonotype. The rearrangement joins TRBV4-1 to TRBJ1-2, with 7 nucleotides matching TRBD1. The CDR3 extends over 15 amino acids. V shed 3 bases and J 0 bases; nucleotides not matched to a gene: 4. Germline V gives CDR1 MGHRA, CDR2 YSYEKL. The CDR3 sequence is CASSHPGQSNYGYTF. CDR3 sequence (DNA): TGCGCCAGCAGCCACCCGGGACAGTCTAACTATGGCTACACCTTC.

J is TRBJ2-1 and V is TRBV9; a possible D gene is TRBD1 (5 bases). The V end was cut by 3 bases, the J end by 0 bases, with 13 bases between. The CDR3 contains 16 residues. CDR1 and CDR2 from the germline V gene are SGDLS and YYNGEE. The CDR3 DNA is TGTGCCAGCAGCGCCAGGGTTTCGAGCTCCTACAATGAGCAGTTCTTC. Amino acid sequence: CASSARVSSSYNEQFF.

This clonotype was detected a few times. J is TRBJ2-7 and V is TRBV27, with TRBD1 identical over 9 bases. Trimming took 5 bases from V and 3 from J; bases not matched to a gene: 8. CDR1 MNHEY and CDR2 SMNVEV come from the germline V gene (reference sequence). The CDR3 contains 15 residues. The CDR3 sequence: CASSITTGGNYEQYF. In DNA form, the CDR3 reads TGTGCCAGCAGTATTACGACAGGGGGAAACTACGAGCAGTACTTC.

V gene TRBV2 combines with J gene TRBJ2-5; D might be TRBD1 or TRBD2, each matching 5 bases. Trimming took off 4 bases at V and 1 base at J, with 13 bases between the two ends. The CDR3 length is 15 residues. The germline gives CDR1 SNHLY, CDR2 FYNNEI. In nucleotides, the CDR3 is TGTGCCAGCAGTGGGGGGAAGGAGATCCAAGAGACCCAGTACTTC. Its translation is CASSGGKEIQETQYF.

This chain's CDR3 is CASSYLLQGANTEAFF. CDR3 sequence (DNA): TGTGCCAGCAGTTACCTTCTACAGGGGGCGAACACTGAAGCTTTCTTT. The genes are TRBV6-2 or TRBV6-3 and TRBJ1-1; 9 bases are a match to TRBD1. The trim removed 2 bases at V and 1 base at J, leaving 5 bases unmatched. Per germline, CDR1 MNHEY and CDR2 SVGEGT. The CDR3 has 16 amino acids.

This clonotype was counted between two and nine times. The CDR3, as DNA: TGTGCCATCAGTGAGGTCAGGGGCGGGACTGAAGCTTTCTTT. Translated: CAISEVRGGTEAFF. The J gene is TRBJ1-1, the V gene TRBV10-3, with D tentatively TRBD1 (6 bases). Trimming took off 2 bases at V and 5 bases at J, with 12 bases between the two ends. The CDR3 is made up of 14 amino acids. The germline V gene has CDR1 ENHRY and CDR2 SYGVKD.

The CDR3 nucleotides are TGTGCCAGCTCACCTAAATTAGCAAATCAGCCCCAGCATTTT. This encodes CASSPKLANQPQHF. The chain uses TRBV18 and TRBJ1-5; D remains unclear. This CDR3 contains 14 residues. Germline loops: CDR1 KGHSH, CDR2 LQKENI. Deletions cut 3 bases from V and 4 bases from J, with 10 bases between.

CDR3 sequence reads: CASSFHALAVAGELFF. CDR3 DNA: TGTGCCAGCAGTTTCCACGCCCTAGCGGTGGCCGGGGAGCTGTTTTTT. This chain uses TRBV28 with TRBJ2-2; 7 nucleotides align to TRBD2. The CDR3 extends over 16 amino acids. Trimming cost V 3 bases and J 6 bases; bases outside gene matches: 10. Germline CDR1 is MDHEN and CDR2 is SYDVKM.

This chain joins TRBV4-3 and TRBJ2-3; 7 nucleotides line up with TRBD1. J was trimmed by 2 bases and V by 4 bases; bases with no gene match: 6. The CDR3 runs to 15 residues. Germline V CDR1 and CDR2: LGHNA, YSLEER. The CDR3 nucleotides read TGCGCCAGCAGCCTAAGACAGGGATACACAGATACGCAGTATTTT. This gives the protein CASSLRQGYTDTQYF.

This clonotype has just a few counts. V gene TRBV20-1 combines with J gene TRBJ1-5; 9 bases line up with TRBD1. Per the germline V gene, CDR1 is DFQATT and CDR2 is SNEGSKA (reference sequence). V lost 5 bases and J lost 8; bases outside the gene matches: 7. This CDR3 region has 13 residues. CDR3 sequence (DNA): TGCAGTGCTTCTGGACAGGGGAAGGAGCCCCAGCATTTT. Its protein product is CSASGQGKEPQHF.

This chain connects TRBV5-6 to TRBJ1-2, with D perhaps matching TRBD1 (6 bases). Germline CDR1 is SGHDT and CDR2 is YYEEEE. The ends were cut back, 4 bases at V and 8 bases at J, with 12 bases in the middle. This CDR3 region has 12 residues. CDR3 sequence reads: CASSPLTGGYTF. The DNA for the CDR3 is TGTGCCAGCAGCCCGCTGACAGGCGGCTACACCTTC.